This T cell receptor beta chain is from a study of T cell responses to AZD1222 COVID-19 vaccine. Study-wide background: The study pooled second doses at about 4 or about 12 weeks. Study-wide findings and caveats: The study found Spike-specific TCR breadth and depth rose after two AZD1222 doses. Mapped onto spike, vaccine-associated CD4 TCRs spanned it and were dominant at 160-218 and 743-854.

Regarding this clone: The antigen remains undetermined.

CDR1 is SGHAT and CDR2 is FQNNGV in the germline V gene. CDR3 length: 13 amino acids. The germline V and J ends were trimmed by 3 bases and 6 bases, with 11 bases remaining between them. Assay used: immunoSEQ multiplex PCR; TCRdb lists only in-frame clones, some missing. Of 150,000 or so clones in the sample, just over 90% were seen once. This TCR was sampled from an adult in good health. The sequences come from peripheral blood, collected on day 0 of AZD1222 vaccination. V usage is TRBV11-2 and J usage is TRBJ1-2; weak D call: TRBD1 (5 bases). CDR3 sequence (DNA): TGTGCCAGCAGCTTCGCGGGGGGTGATGGCTACACCTTC. This encodes CASSFAGGDGYTF.